Below are 10 T cell receptor beta chains sequenced from a single sample in a study of breast tumors, draining lymph nodes, adjacent tissues. In TCRdb, the multiplex PCR reads were re-called with MiXCR into one record per CDR3 protein. The data show 60,000 to 70,000 distinct CDR3 sequences, approximately 62% seen once. Source material: breast tumor tissue. These receptors originate from a female donor with breast cancer. Some clones in this sample may be carry-over from other donors' samples.

Concerning this clonotype itself: A read error may be the cause here, since a much bigger clone is one base away. The CDR3 does not close with the conserved phenylalanine or tryptophan, likely indicating a read error. The chain links TRBV29-1 to TRBJ2-4; D assignment may be TRBD1 or TRBD2 (5 bases each). This CDR3 is 11 amino acids long. Trimming left V 5 bases short and J 7 bases short, with 9 bases between. Germline V gene data show CDR1 as SQVTM and CDR2 as ANQGSEA. The chain's CDR3 is CSVREGNIQYL. The CDR3 DNA reads as TGCAGCGTTCGAGAGGGGAACATTCAGTACCTC.

This clonotype has at least ten counts. V is TRBV15 and J is TRBJ2-3; 8 bases are a match to TRBD2. V lost 7 bases and J lost 1; bases outside the gene matches: 13. Germline V gene lookup returns CDR1 LNHNV and CDR2 YYDKDF (reference sequence). CDR3 length equals 17 residues. For the CDR3, the DNA is TGTGCCACCAAAGTTCTAGGCGGGAGGATAGGCACAGATACGCAGTATTTT. The encoded protein is CATKVLGGRIGTDTQYF. The full variable domain, in which reference TRBV15 and TRBJ2-3 provide the parts outside the CDR3, is DAMVIQNPRYQVTQFGKPVTLSCSQTLNHNVMYWYQQKSSQAPKLLFHYYDKDFNNEADTPDNFQSRRPNTSFCFLDIRSPGLGDTAMYLCATKVLGGRIGTDTQYFGPGTRLTVL.

Worth noting for this clonotype: The conserved phenylalanine or tryptophan is not found at the CDR3 terminus, so this likely reflects a read error. The DNA is left out, because the CDR3 cannot be placed on it with certainty; the CDR3 is given as TCRdb lists it. This chain links TRBV7-8 with TRBJ1-4; the table's D call of TRBD1 was not tested on the DNA. The CDR3 is 10 residues long, counting both termini. Germline values: CDR1 SGHVS, CDR2 FQNEAQ. The CDR3 region is CASSSNQGAG.

V is TRBV20-1 and J is TRBJ2-2; 8 nucleotides agree with TRBD1. V was pared by 3 bases and J by 6 bases, with 6 bases of the junction left unmatched. This CDR3 region has 14 residues. Per germline, CDR1 DFQATT and CDR2 SNEGSKA (reference sequence). In DNA form, the CDR3 reads TGCAGTGCTAGCCCAACGGGACAGGCCGGGGAGCTGTTTTTT. Protein product: CSASPTGQAGELFF.

The gene calls are TRBV20-1 and TRBJ2-3; D is uncertain. The CDR3 has 11 residues. Between the trimmed V and J ends, which lost 6 bases and 5 bases, there was a span of 9 bases. Germline assignment: CDR1 DFQATT and CDR2 SNEGSKA (reference sequence). The CDR3 DNA follows: TGCAGTGCCGCGGTTCTAGATACGCAGTATTTT. It encodes CSAAVLDTQYF.

This clonotype has ten or more counts. The V and J genes are TRBV20-1 and TRBJ2-7; D ambiguous. Looked up from germline, CDR1 is DFQATT and CDR2 is SNEGSKA (reference sequence). Trimming pared 5 bases from V and 5 bases from J, leaving 22 bases between. This CDR3 contains 15 residues. The CDR3 sequence: CSASREFEGSHEQYF. Written as DNA, the CDR3 is TGCAGTGCTTCCCGAGAATTTGAAGGGTCCCACGAGCAGTACTTC.

This chain uses TRBV19 with TRBJ1-6; the D gene is possibly TRBD1 (5 bases). From germline, CDR1 is LNHDA and CDR2 SQIVND (reference sequence). Between the trimmed V and J ends, which lost 2 bases and 7 bases, there was a span of 18 bases. The CDR3 has 17 residues. The CDR3 spells CASSISGTVLLNSPLHF. CDR3 DNA: TGTGCCAGTAGTATAAGCGGGACCGTGCTGCTAAATTCACCCCTCCACTTT.

The rearrangement links TRBV9 to TRBJ2-7; maybe TRBD2 (5 bases). V was pared by 0 bases and J by 2 bases, with 9 bases between. CDR1 and CDR2 (germline): SGDLS, YYNGEE. The CDR3 consists of 14 residues. As DNA, the CDR3 is TGTGCCAGCAGCGTAGCCCCGGGGACCTACGAGCAGTACTTC. Translating gives CASSVAPGTYEQYF.

This clonotype was found a few times. The gene calls are TRBV29-1 and TRBJ1-2; a possible D gene is TRBD1 (5 bases). Per the germline V gene, CDR1 is SQVTM and CDR2 is ANQGSEA. The CDR3 length is 15 residues. Trimming removed 4 bases at V and 4 bases at J, with 19 bases between. DNA of the CDR3: TGCAGCGTTGTTTACTACTTAGGGGACTTCTATGGCTACACCTTC. Translated, it gives CSVVYYLGDFYGYTF.

This clonotype was counted many times. This sequence joins TRBV5-1 and TRBJ1-1; D unresolved. CDR3 length: 13 amino acids. Looked up from germline, CDR1 is SGHRS and CDR2 is YFSETQ. The V end lost 4 bases, the J end lost 0 bases, and 7 bases lay between the germline ends. CDR3 residues: CASSPGMNTEAFF. CDR3 nucleotide sequence: TGCGCCAGCAGCCCTGGGATGAACACTGAAGCTTTCTTT.